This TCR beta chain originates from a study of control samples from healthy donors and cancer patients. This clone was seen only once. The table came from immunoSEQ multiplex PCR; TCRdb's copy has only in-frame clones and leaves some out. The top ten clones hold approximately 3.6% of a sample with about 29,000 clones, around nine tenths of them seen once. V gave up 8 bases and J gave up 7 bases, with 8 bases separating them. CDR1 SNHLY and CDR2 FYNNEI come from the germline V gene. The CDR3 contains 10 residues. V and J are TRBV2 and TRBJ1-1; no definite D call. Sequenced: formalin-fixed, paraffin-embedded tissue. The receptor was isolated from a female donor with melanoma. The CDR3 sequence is CASAVVEAFF. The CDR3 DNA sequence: TGTGCCAGCGCGGTCGTTGAAGCTTTCTTT.